This record covers a single T cell receptor beta chain. The data originate from a study of blood T cell repertoires in COVID-19. About the study: The United States, Italy and Spain supplied acute and convalescent COVID-19 samples.

Generated by immunoSEQ multiplex PCR, the TCRdb table keeps only in-frame clones and is missing some. The repertoire holds over 300,000 clones, with more than 75% as singletons. J lost 0 bases, V lost 0 bases, and 14 bases had no gene match. This CDR3 has 19 amino acids. The germline CDR1 and CDR2 sequences are SGDLS and YYNGEE. Sequenced sample: PBMCs or T cells enriched from blood (not recorded which). The chain recombines TRBV9 with TRBJ1-2, with 7 nucleotides matching TRBD1. The sequence came from a woman aged 18-35 years who had recovered from COVID-19. Here the CDR3 reads CASSVGRGGGGGANYGYTF. The CDR3 DNA sequence: TGTGCCAGCAGCGTAGGAAGAGGAGGAGGGGGCGGCGCTAACTATGGCTACACCTTC.